This TCR beta chain was profiled in a study of cytomegalovirus exposure and HLA in healthy donors. Study-level results: Rare TCR sequences dominated, though some public TCRs recurred in many donors. In a later analysis, donors in an Asian-associated ancestry cluster reportedly had fewer N-insertions in productive TCRs than the cohort mean.

As for this clone: What it binds is not known.

The CDR3 runs 14 residues. The junction had 11 bases not matched to a gene; V was cut back by 10 bases and J by 6 bases. Germline V gene data show CDR1 as SNHLY and CDR2 as FYNNEI. A multiplex PCR was run with 60 Vbeta primers and 13 Jbeta primers. Assay: immunoSEQ multiplex PCR; the TCRdb copy retains only in-frame clones and omits some. This sample's table reports some 180,000 clones. Sequencing input: PBMCs. This receptor was obtained from a man aged 30-40 years in good health and CMV-seronegative. V usage is TRBV2 and J usage is TRBJ2-3, with 9 positions matching TRBD2. The DNA of the CDR3 is TGTGCCACCCAGCCCCGGACTAGCGTGGATACGCAGTATTTT. This encodes CATQPRTSVDTQYF.